Included here is one TCR beta chain sequence, with context. Its specificity is unknown. MiXCR, applied by TCRdb to the reads, yields one record per CDR3 protein. In the table there are about half a million distinct CDR3 sequences, 42% of which are singletons. This record belongs to a study of T cell repertoires in cytomegalovirus infection. Study summary: Well-studied HLA-B-restricted CMV epitopes were used in the study alongside recently identified HLA-C-restricted ones.

Germline loops: CDR1 MNHNS, CDR2 SASEGT. The CDR3 is 15 residues long. V was pared by 3 bases and J by 7 bases, with 8 bases of the junction left unmatched. The sequence was collected from a human donor in good health (CMV status not recorded). Some clones in this sample may be carry-over from other donors' samples. V and J are TRBV6-1 and TRBJ1-2; TRBD1 matches 10 bases. The sample was cultured PBMCs, taken from culture after CMV antigen stimulation. This chain's CDR3 is CASSDRQGALGGYTF. In DNA, the CDR3 is TGTGCCAGCAGTGATAGACAGGGGGCTCTCGGTGGCTACACCTTC.